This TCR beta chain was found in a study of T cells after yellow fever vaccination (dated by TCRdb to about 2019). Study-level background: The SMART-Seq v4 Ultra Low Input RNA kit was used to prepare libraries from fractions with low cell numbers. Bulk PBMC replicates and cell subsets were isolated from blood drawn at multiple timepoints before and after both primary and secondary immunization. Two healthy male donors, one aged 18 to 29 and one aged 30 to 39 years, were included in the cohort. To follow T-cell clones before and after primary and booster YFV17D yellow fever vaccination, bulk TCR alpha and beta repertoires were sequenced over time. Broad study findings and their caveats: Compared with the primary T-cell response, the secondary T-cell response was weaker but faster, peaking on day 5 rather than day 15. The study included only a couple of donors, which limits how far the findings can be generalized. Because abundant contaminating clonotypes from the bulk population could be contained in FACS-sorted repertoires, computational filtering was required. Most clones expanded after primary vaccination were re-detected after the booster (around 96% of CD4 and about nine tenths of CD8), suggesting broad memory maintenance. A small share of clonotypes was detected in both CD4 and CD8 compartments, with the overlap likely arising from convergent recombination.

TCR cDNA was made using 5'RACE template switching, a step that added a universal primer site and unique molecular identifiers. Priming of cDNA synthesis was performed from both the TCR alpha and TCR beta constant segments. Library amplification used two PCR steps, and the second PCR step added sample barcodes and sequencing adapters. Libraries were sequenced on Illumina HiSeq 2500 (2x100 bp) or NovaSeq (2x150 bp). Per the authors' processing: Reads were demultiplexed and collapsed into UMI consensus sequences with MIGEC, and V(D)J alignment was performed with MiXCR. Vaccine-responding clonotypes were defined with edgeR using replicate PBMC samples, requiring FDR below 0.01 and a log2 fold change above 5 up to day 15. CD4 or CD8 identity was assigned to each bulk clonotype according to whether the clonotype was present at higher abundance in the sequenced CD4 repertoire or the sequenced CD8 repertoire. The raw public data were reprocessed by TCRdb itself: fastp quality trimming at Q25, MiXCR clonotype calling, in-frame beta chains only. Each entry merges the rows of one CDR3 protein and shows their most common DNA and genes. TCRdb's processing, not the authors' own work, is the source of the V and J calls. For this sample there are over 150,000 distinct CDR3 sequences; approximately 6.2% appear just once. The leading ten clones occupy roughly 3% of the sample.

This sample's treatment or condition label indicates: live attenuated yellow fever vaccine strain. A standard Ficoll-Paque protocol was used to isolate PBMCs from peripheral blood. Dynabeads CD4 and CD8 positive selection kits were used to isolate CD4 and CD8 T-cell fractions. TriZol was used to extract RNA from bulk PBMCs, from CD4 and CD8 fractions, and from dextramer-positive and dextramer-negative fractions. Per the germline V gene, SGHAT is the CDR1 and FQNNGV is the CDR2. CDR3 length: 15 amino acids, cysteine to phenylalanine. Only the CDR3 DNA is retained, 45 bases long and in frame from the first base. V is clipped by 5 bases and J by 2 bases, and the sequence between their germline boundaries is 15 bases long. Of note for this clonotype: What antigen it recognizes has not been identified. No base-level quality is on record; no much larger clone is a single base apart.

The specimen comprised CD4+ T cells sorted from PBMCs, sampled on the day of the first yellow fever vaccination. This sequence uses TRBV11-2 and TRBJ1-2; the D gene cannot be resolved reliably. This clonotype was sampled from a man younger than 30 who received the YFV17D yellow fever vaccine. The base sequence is TGTGCCAGCAGCCCCATCACGGGCAAGAACTATGGCTACACCTTC. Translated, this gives CASSPITGKNYGYTF.